This T cell receptor beta chain was sequenced for a study of identical twins. TCRdb re-derived calls from the 5' RACE reads in MiXCR, one entry per CDR3 protein. The table includes 700,000 to 950,000 distinct CDR3 sequences, 9% to 15% detected once. In germline, CDR1 is LGHNA, CDR2 YNFKEQ. The V end lost 2 bases, the J end lost 8 bases, and 28 bases lay between the germline ends. The CDR3 has 19 amino acids. This sample also appeared in a second study, on yellow fever vaccine responses in identical twins.

The chain recombines TRBV4-2 with TRBJ2-1, with a possible D match to TRBD2 (7 bases). The sequence came from a woman aged 18-29 years in good health. The sequenced sample was PBMCs. The CDR3 is CASSQRVQSGLGGFDEQFF. The CDR3 DNA reads as TGTGCCAGCAGCCAACGCGTTCAATCCGGACTAGGGGGGTTCGATGAGCAGTTCTTC.